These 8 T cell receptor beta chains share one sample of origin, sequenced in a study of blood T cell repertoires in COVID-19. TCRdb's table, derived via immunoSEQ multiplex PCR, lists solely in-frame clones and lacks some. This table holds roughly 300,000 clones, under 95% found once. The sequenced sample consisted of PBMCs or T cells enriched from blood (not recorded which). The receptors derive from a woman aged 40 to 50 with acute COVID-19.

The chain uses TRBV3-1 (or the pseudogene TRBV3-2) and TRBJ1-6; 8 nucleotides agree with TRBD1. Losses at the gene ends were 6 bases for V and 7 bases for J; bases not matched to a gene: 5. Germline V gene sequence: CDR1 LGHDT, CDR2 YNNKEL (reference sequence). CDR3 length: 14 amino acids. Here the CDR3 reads CASRQQGVNSPLHF. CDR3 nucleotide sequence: TGTGCCAGCAGGCAACAGGGGGTCAATTCACCCCTCCACTTT.

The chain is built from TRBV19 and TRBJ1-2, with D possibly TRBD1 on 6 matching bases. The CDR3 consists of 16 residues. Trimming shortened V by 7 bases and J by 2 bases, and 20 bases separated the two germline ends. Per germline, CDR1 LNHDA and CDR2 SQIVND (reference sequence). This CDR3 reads CASTGRWTDINYGYTF. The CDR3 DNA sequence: TGTGCCAGTACCGGAAGATGGACAGACATAAACTATGGCTACACCTTC. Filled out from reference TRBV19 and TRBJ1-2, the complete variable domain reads DGGITQSPKYLFRKEGQNVTLSCEQNLNHDAMYWYRQDPGQGLRLIYYSQIVNDFQKGDIAEGYSVSREKKESFPLTVTSAQKNPTAFYLCASTGRWTDINYGYTFGSGTRLTVV.

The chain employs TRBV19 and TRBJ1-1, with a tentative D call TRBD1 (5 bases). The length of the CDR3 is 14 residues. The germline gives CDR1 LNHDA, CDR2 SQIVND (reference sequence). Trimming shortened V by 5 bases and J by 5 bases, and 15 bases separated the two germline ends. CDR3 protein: CASSSHLGGTEAFF. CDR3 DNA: TGTGCCAGTAGTTCCCATCTGGGGGGGACTGAAGCTTTCTTT. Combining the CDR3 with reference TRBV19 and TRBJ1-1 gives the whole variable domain DGGITQSPKYLFRKEGQNVTLSCEQNLNHDAMYWYRQDPGQGLRLIYYSQIVNDFQKGDIAEGYSVSREKKESFPLTVTSAQKNPTAFYLCASSSHLGGTEAFFGQGTRLTVV.

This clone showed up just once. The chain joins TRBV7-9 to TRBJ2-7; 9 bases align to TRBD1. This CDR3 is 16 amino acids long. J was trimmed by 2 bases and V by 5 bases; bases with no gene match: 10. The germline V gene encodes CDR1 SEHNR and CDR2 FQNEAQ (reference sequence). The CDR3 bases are TGTGCCAGCAGCACCGAGACAGGGGGAGGCCCCTACGAGCAGTACTTC. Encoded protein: CASSTETGGGPYEQYF.

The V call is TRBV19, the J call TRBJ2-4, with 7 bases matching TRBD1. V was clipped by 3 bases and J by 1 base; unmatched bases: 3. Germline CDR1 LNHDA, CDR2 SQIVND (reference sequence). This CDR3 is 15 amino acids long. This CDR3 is CASSIDRAAKNIQYF. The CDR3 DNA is TGTGCCAGTAGTATCGACAGGGCGGCCAAAAACATTCAGTACTTC. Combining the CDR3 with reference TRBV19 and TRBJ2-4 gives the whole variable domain DGGITQSPKYLFRKEGQNVTLSCEQNLNHDAMYWYRQDPGQGLRLIYYSQIVNDFQKGDIAEGYSVSREKKESFPLTVTSAQKNPTAFYLCASSIDRAAKNIQYFGAGTRLSVL.

CDR3 sequence: CASKQGAPLANYGYTF. The CDR3 DNA follows: TGTGCCAGTAAACAGGGGGCCCCGTTAGCTAACTATGGCTACACCTTC. This chain connects TRBV28 to TRBJ1-2; 9 bases match TRBD1. The germline CDR1 and CDR2 sequences are MDHEN and SYDVKM. V dropped 9 bases and J dropped 0; count of bases not matched to a gene: 11. The length of the CDR3 is 16 residues.

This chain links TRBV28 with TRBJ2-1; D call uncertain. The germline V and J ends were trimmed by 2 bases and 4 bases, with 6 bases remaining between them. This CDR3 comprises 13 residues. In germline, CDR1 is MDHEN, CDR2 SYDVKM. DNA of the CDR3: TGTGCCAGCAGTTTACCCCTATACAATGAGCAGTTCTTC. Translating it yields CASSLPLYNEQFF.

The CDR3 DNA sequence: TGTGCCAGCAGCCTCGGGACGAACACCGGGGAGCTGTTTTTT. This gives the protein CASSLGTNTGELFF. The V gene is TRBV6-2 or TRBV6-3, the J gene TRBJ2-2; tentatively, D is TRBD2 (5 bases). CDR1 and CDR2 (germline): MNHEY, SVGEGT. Deletions cut 6 bases from V and 0 bases from J, with 8 bases between. The CDR3 is 14 residues long.